A selection of T cell receptor beta chains follows, all from one sample in a study of T-cell reconstitution after alpha-beta-depleted transplantation in children. TCRdb re-derived calls from the PCR reads in MiXCR, one entry per CDR3 protein. The table shows around 800,000 distinct CDR3 sequences, with 16% occurring only once. Here the sequenced sample was PBMCs, mostly from graft donor cells, taken 360 days after TCRalphabeta/CD19-depleted stem cell transplant. The receptors stem from a male patient between 10 and 17 years old who had a stem cell transplant for acute lymphoblastic leukemia, so the T cells may come from the graft donor. The CDR3 runs from the conserved cysteine through the conserved F or W. D genes are given only for firm matches. The listing skips clone size in some rows; elsewhere it reads once, few, many or a size class.

CDR3aa,CDR3nt,d_gene,j_gene,abundance,v_gene
CASSRTGWEETQYF,TGTGCCAGCAGCCGGACAGGGTGGGAAGAGACCCAGTACTTC,TRBD1,TRBJ2-5,-,TRBV7-8
CASSEYVVGEQYF,TGTGCCAGCAGTGAATACGTTGTTGGCGAGCAGTACTTC,-,TRBJ2-7,many,TRBV6-1
CASSLADRPMDEQYF,TGTGCCAGCAGCTTAGCTGACAGGCCCATGGATGAGCAGTACTTC,-,TRBJ2-7,-,TRBV7-9
CASSQPGETQYF,TGTGCCAGCAGCCAGCCTGGAGAGACCCAGTACTTC,-,TRBJ2-5,many,TRBV4-2
CASSWSSTYGYTF,TGTGCCAGCAGCTGGTCATCGACCTATGGCTACACCTTC,-,TRBJ1-2,many,TRBV7-8
CASSSLTREQETQYF,TGTGCCAGCAGTTCCCTCACCCGGGAACAAGAGACCCAGTACTTC,-,TRBJ2-5,few,TRBV6-5
CSARNPTSGTRSYNEQFF,TGCAGTGCCAGAAACCCGACTAGCGGGACGAGGTCCTACAATGAGCAGTTCTTC,TRBD2,TRBJ2-1,-,TRBV20-1
CASSYTSGTATGLGRGYTF,TGTGCCAGCAGCTATACCTCAGGGACGGCCACCGGATTAGGACGTGGCTACACCTTC,-,TRBJ1-2,few,TRBV11-1
CASRGIGKNIQYF,TGCGCCAGCAGGGGAATAGGCAAAAACATTCAGTACTTC,-,TRBJ2-4,few,TRBV5-1
CASSLDGSFEQYF,TGCGCCAGCAGCTTGGATGGGAGTTTCGAGCAGTACTTC,-,TRBJ2-7,few,TRBV5-1
CSVVQPNYGYTF,TGCAGCGTTGTACAGCCGAACTATGGCTACACCTTC,-,TRBJ1-2,few,TRBV29-1
CASSVPTVLASRANEQFF,TGTGCCAGCAGTGTACCTACAGTTCTAGCATCTAGGGCCAATGAGCAGTTCTTC,-,TRBJ2-1,-,TRBV2
CSVTPGDRGYGYTF,TGCAGCGTTACCCCCGGCGACAGGGGATATGGCTACACCTTC,TRBD1,TRBJ1-2,few,TRBV29-1
CASSYRDHNSYEQYF,TGTGCCAGCAGCTACCGGGACCACAACTCCTACGAGCAGTACTTC,-,TRBJ2-7,few,TRBV4-2
CSARDHATYQETQYF,TGCAGTGCTAGAGATCACGCGACGTACCAAGAGACCCAGTACTTC,-,TRBJ2-5,-,TRBV20-1